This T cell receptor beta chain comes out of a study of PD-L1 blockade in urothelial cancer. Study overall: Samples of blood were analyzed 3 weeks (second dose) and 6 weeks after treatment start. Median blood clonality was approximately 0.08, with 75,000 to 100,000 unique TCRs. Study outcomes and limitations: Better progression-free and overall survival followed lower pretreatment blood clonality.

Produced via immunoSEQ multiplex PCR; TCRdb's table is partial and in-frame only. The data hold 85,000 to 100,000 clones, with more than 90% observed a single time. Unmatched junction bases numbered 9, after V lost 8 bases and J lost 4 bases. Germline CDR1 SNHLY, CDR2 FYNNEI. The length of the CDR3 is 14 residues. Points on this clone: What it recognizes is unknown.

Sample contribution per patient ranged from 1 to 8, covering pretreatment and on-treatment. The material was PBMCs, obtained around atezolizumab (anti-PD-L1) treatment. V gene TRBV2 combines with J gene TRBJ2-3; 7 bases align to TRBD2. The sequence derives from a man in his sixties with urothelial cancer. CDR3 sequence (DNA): TGTGCCAGCGGGACTATTTCCACCGCAGATACGCAGTATTTT. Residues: CASGTISTADTQYF.